The 29 T cell receptor beta chains below were found in one sample sequenced in a study of shared clonotypes between healthy human individuals. Some clones are missing from TCRdb's copy, which holds only in-frame ones; the method was immunoSEQ multiplex PCR. In the table there are approximately 1.4 million clones, 95% to 99% of which are singletons. The sequenced sample was naive CD4+ T cells sorted from blood. The subset denotes: CD45RA+ positively selected. These receptors were obtained from a young man in good health.

With regard to this clone: The same CDR3 arises from other DNA sequences in this sample as well. The gene calls are TRBV28 and TRBJ2-7; D gene ambiguous. Germline CDR1 MDHEN, CDR2 SYDVKM. This CDR3 spans 11 amino acids. The V end lost 5 bases, the J end lost 3 bases, and 5 bases lay between the germline ends. Here the CDR3 DNA reads TGTGCCAGCAGTCCTCTCTACGAGCAGTACTTC. It translates to CASSPLYEQYF.

CDR3 coding DNA: TGCGCCAGCAGCCAGCGGGAGAGGGGGACAGATACGCAGTATTTT. Translating gives CASSQRERGTDTQYF. The genes are TRBV4-3 and TRBJ2-3, with D perhaps TRBD2 (7 bases). Germline values: CDR1 LGHNA, CDR2 YSLEER. This CDR3 region has 15 residues. Trimming cost V 3 bases and J 3 bases, with 13 bases left between them.

The genes are TRBV27 and TRBJ2-3; TRBD2 aligns across 12 bases. Germline CDR1 and CDR2: MNHEY and SMNVEV (reference sequence). Unmatched junction bases numbered 6, after V lost 5 bases and J lost 3 bases. This CDR3 spans 16 amino acids. The CDR3 region is CASSASGRAGTDTQYF. The CDR3 region has the DNA TGTGCCAGCAGTGCTAGCGGGAGGGCCGGGACAGATACGCAGTATTTT.

The genes are TRBV27 and TRBJ2-5; D is perhaps TRBD2 (6 bases). V gave up 3 bases and J gave up 4 bases, with 12 bases separating them. Germline lookup yields CDR1 MNHEY and CDR2 SMNVEV (reference sequence). The CDR3 runs 14 residues. For the CDR3, the DNA is TGTGCCAGCAGTTTTCGGGAGCTAAGAGAGACCCAGTACTTC. It codes for CASSFRELRETQYF.

Points on this clone: Other DNA sequences in this specimen translate into the identical CDR3. The chain carries TRBV7-3 and TRBJ2-7; D not resolved. Germline-derived CDR1 and CDR2 are SGHTA and FQGTGA. Between the trimmed V and J ends, which lost 2 bases and 4 bases, there was a span of 9 bases. This CDR3 is built from 13 residues. CDR3 loop: CASSLGRNYEQYF. The CDR3 region has the DNA TGTGCCAGCAGCTTAGGGCGGAATTACGAGCAGTACTTC.

The genes are TRBV2 and TRBJ2-5, with D unresolved. Germline V gives CDR1 SNHLY, CDR2 FYNNEI. The CDR3 length is 13 residues. Trimming took 6 bases from V and 1 from J, leaving 9 bases between them. The CDR3 region has the DNA TGTGCCAGCAGCGTCCGGGTCCAAGAGACCCAGTACTTC. Translation: CASSVRVQETQYF.

This chain uses TRBV11-2 with TRBJ1-3; a weak D match, TRBD1 (6 bases). Germline lookup yields CDR1 SGHAT and CDR2 FQNNGV. This CDR3 contains 18 residues. V lost 0 bases and J 0 bases, leaving 15 bases between the germline ends. The CDR3 is CASSLDIGGANSGNTIYF. Here the CDR3 DNA reads TGTGCCAGCAGCTTAGACATTGGGGGGGCCAACTCTGGAAACACCATATATTTT.

The chain employs TRBV2 and TRBJ1-1, with D uncertain. The length of the CDR3 is 13 residues. Trimming left V 7 bases short and J 0 bases short, with 9 bases between. Germline CDR1 and CDR2: SNHLY and FYNNEI. Here the CDR3 reads CASKTKMNTEAFF. In DNA form, the CDR3 reads TGTGCCAGCAAGACAAAGATGAACACTGAAGCTTTCTTT.

The rearrangement uses TRBV5-6 and TRBJ1-1; D is perhaps TRBD1 (5 bases). CDR1 is SGHDT and CDR2 is YYEEEE in the germline V gene. V was clipped by 4 bases and J by 0 bases, with 19 bases between them. The CDR3 consists of 17 residues. For the CDR3, the DNA is TGTGCCAGCAGCATCCCCGGCGGGGGAGTCATGAACACTGAAGCTTTCTTT. Translation: CASSIPGGGVMNTEAFF.

This chain joins TRBV5-6 and TRBJ2-7, with 7 bases fitting TRBD1. Germline V CDR1 and CDR2: SGHDT, YYEEEE. CDR3 length: 13 residues. Unmatched junction bases numbered 3, after V lost 3 bases and J lost 3 bases. CDR3 DNA: TGTGCCAGCAGCTCTAGGACAGGCTACGAGCAGTACTTC. Translated, it gives CASSSRTGYEQYF.

This clone was found once. CDR3 coding DNA: TGTGCCATCAAGGTTGCGGGCAGCAAAGAGACCCAGTACTTC. It translates to CAIKVAGSKETQYF. The rearrangement joins TRBV10-3 to TRBJ2-5; D is possibly TRBD2 (5 bases). The CDR3 consists of 14 residues. Looked up from germline, CDR1 is ENHRY and CDR2 is SYGVKD. V lost 7 bases and J lost 3, with 15 bases in between.

V is TRBV6-5 and J is TRBJ2-5, with D unclear. Trimming removed 1 base from V and 3 bases from J, with 15 bases in between. Germline CDR1 is MNHEY and CDR2 is SVGAGI. The CDR3 is 16 residues long. The CDR3 bases are TGTGCCAGCAGTTACTTCCTAATCAACCATAAAGAGACCCAGTACTTC. Its translation: CASSYFLINHKETQYF.

The rearrangement uses TRBV5-4 and TRBJ2-7; TRBD1 matches 9 bases. V shed 4 bases and J 5 bases; nucleotides not matched to a gene: 10. The CDR3 is 15 amino acids. CDR1 SGHNT and CDR2 YYREEE come from the germline V gene (reference sequence). CDR3 loop: CASSPAGQGTHEQYF. CDR3 coding DNA: TGTGCCAGCAGCCCGGCGGGACAGGGCACCCACGAGCAGTACTTC. Full variable domain (rest looked up from reference TRBV5-4 and TRBJ2-7): ETGVTQSPTHLIKTRGQQVTLRCSSQSGHNTVSWYQQALGQGPQFIFQYYREEENGRGNFPPRFSGLQFPNYSSELNVNALELDDSALYLCASSPAGQGTHEQYFGPGTRLTVT.

The chain uses TRBV18 and TRBJ2-2, with 11 positions matching TRBD1. Trimming took 4 bases from V and 1 from J; bases not matched to a gene: 5. The CDR3 has 17 amino acids. CDR1 is KGHSH, CDR2 LQKENI, per germline. In DNA, the CDR3 is TGTGCCAGCTCACGGACAGGGGGCTTAATGAACACCGGGGAGCTGTTTTTT. This encodes CASSRTGGLMNTGELFF.

Note on this clone: Within the sample, other DNA sequences also encode this same CDR3. CDR3 sequence (DNA): TGCAGCGTTGAAGGTACAGGACAGCTCTATGGCTACACCTTC. Protein: CSVEGTGQLYGYTF. The chain carries TRBV29-1 and TRBJ1-2; a possible D gene is TRBD1 (6 bases). The V gene's germline CDR1 is SQVTM and CDR2 ANQGSEA. This CDR3 spans 14 amino acids. The germline V and J ends were trimmed by 1 base and 4 bases, with 13 bases remaining between them.

Concerning this clone: Here the CDR3 omits its conserved ending phenylalanine or tryptophan, so a read error is the likely source. Because the CDR3's place on the DNA is in doubt, the DNA is left out and the CDR3 is given as listed by TCRdb. The V gene is TRBV28, the J gene TRBJ2-7; TRBD2, the D gene given by the table, was not confirmed from the DNA. The germline V gene encodes CDR1 MDHEN and CDR2 SYDVKM. The length of the CDR3 is 17 amino acids, counting both ends. This CDR3 is CASTTSGTPIPSYLGVL.

The genes are TRBV5-1 and TRBJ2-3; a possible D gene is TRBD2 (6 bases). The CDR3 runs 15 residues. The ends were cut back, 4 bases at V and 1 base at J, with 13 bases in the middle. Germline V CDR1 and CDR2: SGHRS, YFSETQ. The CDR3 loop is CASSVEPGGTDTQYF. In nucleotides, the CDR3 is TGCGCCAGCAGCGTAGAACCGGGGGGCACAGATACGCAGTATTTT.

The chain carries TRBV5-1 and TRBJ2-3; 15 bases are a match to TRBD2. The junction had 9 bases not matched to a gene; V was cut back by 4 bases and J by 0 bases. The CDR3 totals 19 residues. Germline lookup yields CDR1 SGHRS and CDR2 YFSETQ. Written as DNA, the CDR3 is TGCGCCAGCAGCATTGGGCGGACTAGCGGGAGGGCTAGCACAGATACGCAGTATTTT. Residues: CASSIGRTSGRASTDTQYF.

About this clone: At the DNA level, this CDR3 is encoded by other sequences in the same sample as well. The chain uses TRBV6-1 and TRBJ1-5; possibly TRBD1 for D (5 bases). Trimming removed 1 base from V and 4 bases from J, with 5 bases in between. The CDR3 contains 13 residues. CDR1 and CDR2 (germline): MNHNS, SASEGT. CDR3 in amino acids: CASSEGGNQPQHF. The DNA for the CDR3 is TGTGCCAGCAGTGAAGGGGGGAATCAGCCCCAGCATTTT.

The chain has TRBV19 and TRBJ2-2; 12 positions agree with TRBD2. Losses at the gene ends were 7 bases for V and 7 bases for J; bases not matched to a gene: 7. This CDR3 has 15 amino acids. CDR1 LNHDA and CDR2 SQIVND come from the germline V gene (reference sequence). For the CDR3, the DNA is TGTGCCAGTACCCCCGGACTAGCGGGAATCGGGGAGCTGTTTTTT. Its translation is CASTPGLAGIGELFF.

The chain combines TRBV11-3 with TRBJ2-5, with 7 nucleotides matching TRBD1. V lost 6 bases to trimming and J lost 5 bases; unmatched junction nucleotides: 15. Germline values: CDR1 SGHNT, CDR2 YENEEA. The CDR3 extends over 16 amino acids. This chain's CDR3 is CASSSGWGQLGETQYF. The DNA for the CDR3 is TGTGCCAGCAGTTCCGGTTGGGGACAGCTCGGGGAGACCCAGTACTTC.

This chain links TRBV30 with TRBJ2-1; weak D call: TRBD2 (6 bases). The V end was cut by 4 bases, the J end by 4 bases, with 17 bases between. Germline CDR1 and CDR2: GTSNPN and SVGIG (reference sequence). This CDR3 is built from 15 residues. In DNA form, the CDR3 reads TGTGCCTGGAAAGGAGGGGTGTTAGTATACAATGAGCAGTTCTTC. Encoded protein: CAWKGGVLVYNEQFF.

J is TRBJ2-1 and V is TRBV7-8; D is unclear. The CDR3 length is 15 residues. Germline lookup yields CDR1 SGHVS and CDR2 FQNEAQ. V lost 0 bases to trimming and J lost 6 bases, with 12 bases between them. Here the CDR3 DNA reads TGTGCCAGCAGCTTAGCGCCATACGTGGGCAATGAGCAGTTCTTC. Protein sequence: CASSLAPYVGNEQFF.

This clone was counted once. Within the sample, other DNA sequences also encode this same CDR3. The chain recombines TRBV7-9 with TRBJ2-7, with no clear D. Trimming shortened V by 1 base and J by 3 bases, and 7 bases separated the two germline ends. Germline V gene sequence: CDR1 SEHNR, CDR2 FQNEAQ (reference sequence). This CDR3 region has 13 residues. CDR3 amino acids: CASSLGQYYEQYF. The CDR3 bases are TGTGCCAGCAGCTTAGGTCAGTACTACGAGCAGTACTTC.

With regard to this clone: The same CDR3 is also encoded by other DNA sequences in this sample. The chain joins TRBV9 to TRBJ2-7; 12 bases map to TRBD2. The CDR3 sequence is 14 residues long. The V segment lost 4 bases and the J segment 4 bases; nucleotides outside the gene matches: 3. CDR1 is SGDLS and CDR2 is YYNGEE in the germline V gene. The CDR3 sequence: CASSSGLAGYEQYF. The DNA of the CDR3 is TGTGCCAGCAGCTCTGGACTAGCGGGGTACGAGCAGTACTTC.

The V gene is TRBV4-3, the J gene TRBJ1-2; D possibly corresponds to TRBD1 (6 bases). This CDR3 is 13 amino acids long. V dropped 2 bases and J dropped 11 bases, with 15 bases sitting between them. The germline V gene has CDR1 LGHNA and CDR2 YSLEER. DNA of the CDR3: TGCGCCAGCAGCCAATTGGGGGGCGCATTTTACACCTTC. Translating it yields CASSQLGGAFYTF.

The gene calls are TRBV28 and TRBJ1-1; TRBD1 agrees at 7 bases. V was pared by 4 bases and J by 11 bases, with 7 bases of the junction left unmatched. This CDR3 region has 12 residues. CDR1 is MDHEN, CDR2 SYDVKM, per germline. CDR3 bases: TGTGCCAGCAGTTCCGGGGACAGACGGGCTTTCTTT. Translated: CASSSGDRRAFF.

J is TRBJ2-5 and V is TRBV29-1; unclear D gene. Germline V gene lookup returns CDR1 SQVTM and CDR2 ANQGSEA. The V gene lost 7 bases and the J gene lost 7 bases, with 19 bases spanning the gap. The CDR3 is 13 residues long. CDR3 in amino acids: CSDRLGSTGTQYF. Here the CDR3 DNA reads TGCAGCGACCGTCTAGGGTCCACTGGGACCCAGTACTTC.

The chain links TRBV7-9 to TRBJ2-7; D not resolved. The CDR3 consists of 14 residues. Germline CDR1 and CDR2: SEHNR and FQNEAQ (reference sequence). The V gene lost 6 bases and the J gene lost 6 bases, with 18 bases spanning the gap. The CDR3 region has the DNA TGTGCCAGCAGGTACGGGTGGAAGGATGGCGAGCAGTACTTC. Protein sequence: CASRYGWKDGEQYF.